This is a list of T cell receptor beta chains from one sample in a study of shared clonotypes between healthy human individuals. The assay was immunoSEQ multiplex PCR, and TCRdb's table has in-frame clones only and misses some. The sample consists of approximately 470,000 clones, 70% to 85% of them appearing once. Sequencing was performed on PBMCs. The origin of the receptors is a woman aged 35 to 49 in good health. Some clones in this sample may be carry-over from other donors' samples. The CDR3 runs from the conserved cysteine through the conserved F or W. The D gene is left open where the match is weak. Size tells how often a clone was seen (once, few, many) or the class of an expanded clone, and some rows leave it out.

D: NA
V: TRBV5-4
J: TRBJ2-5
size: NA
DNA: TGTGCCAGCAGCGCCGGGGGCAGGGGAGAGACCCAGTACTTC
CDR3: CASSAGGRGETQYF

D: TRBD2
V: TRBV10-3
J: TRBJ2-7
size: NA
DNA: TGTGCCATCAGTGATATTCGGGAGGACGGGTACGAGCAGTACTTC
CDR3: CAISDIREDGYEQYF

D: NA
V: TRBV7-3
J: TRBJ2-1
size: once
DNA: TGTGCCAGCAGCTTAATGCTTGGGGCTCGGGAGCAGTTCTTC
CDR3: CASSLMLGAREQFF

D: NA
V: TRBV10-3
J: TRBJ2-3
size: once
DNA: TGTGCCATCAGTCACGGGAGCACAGATACGCAGTATTTT
CDR3: CAISHGSTDTQYF

D: NA
V: TRBV27
J: TRBJ1-2
size: once
DNA: TGTGCCAGCAGTTTCCAGGGCAGCCTCTATGGCTACACCTTC
CDR3: CASSFQGSLYGYTF

D: NA
V: TRBV4-2
J: TRBJ1-3
size: NA
DNA: TGTGCCAGCAGCCCTCGACAGGCTTCAGAAGACGCTGGAAACACCATATATTTT
CDR3: CASSPRQASEDAGNTIYF

D: NA
V: TRBV29-1
J: TRBJ2-3
size: NA
DNA: TGCAGCGTGACAGAAGACGCAGATACGCAGTATTTT
CDR3: CSVTEDADTQYF

D: NA
V: TRBV7-6
J: TRBJ1-1
size: many
DNA: TGTGCCAGCAGCCCCGACTCCATCGCCCCTGAAGCTTTCTTT
CDR3: CASSPDSIAPEAFF

D: NA
V: TRBV5-4
J: TRBJ2-7
size: NA
DNA: TGTGCCAGCAGCCTAGGCAATTCCTACGAGCAGTACTTC
CDR3: CASSLGNSYEQYF

D: NA
V: TRBV15
J: TRBJ2-5
size: NA
DNA: TGTGCCACCAGCCCGAGAACATGGGGACAAGAGACCCAGTACTTC
CDR3: CATSPRTWGQETQYF

D: NA
V: TRBV5-4
J: TRBJ2-1
size: NA
DNA: TGTGCCAGCAGCTTGGTCTCTGGGGGGCCCTACAATGAGCAGTTCTTC
CDR3: CASSLVSGGPYNEQFF

D: NA
V: TRBV4-3
J: TRBJ1-2
size: few
DNA: TGCGCCAGCAGCCAAGGGCAGTCAAACTATGGCTACACCTTC
CDR3: CASSQGQSNYGYTF

D: NA
V: TRBV21-1
J: TRBJ2-2
size: NA
DNA: TGTGCCAGCAGCAAATGTCCGGGACAGGGCTGCCCCCCCGCGCCCAACGCGAACACCGGGGAGCTGTTTTTT
CDR3: CASSKCPGQGCPPAPNANTGELFF

D: NA
V: TRBV6-6
J: TRBJ2-3
size: NA
DNA: TGTGCCAGCAGATTGGACAGCACAGATACGCAGTATTTT
CDR3: CASRLDSTDTQYF

D: NA
V: TRBV28
J: TRBJ2-4
size: NA
DNA: TGTGCCAGCAGTTTATTCCGGGTAGCCAAAAACATTCAGTACTTC
CDR3: CASSLFRVAKNIQYF

D: NA
V: TRBV7-2
J: TRBJ2-7
size: once
DNA: TGTGCCAGCAGCCTCGGCGCGGGAACGTCCTCCTACGAGCAGTACTTC
CDR3: CASSLGAGTSSYEQYF

D: NA
V: TRBV11-2
J: TRBJ1-1
size: NA
DNA: TGTGCCAGCAGCTTAGGGGGGACTCCTTTT
CDR3: CASSLGGTPF

D: NA
V: TRBV10-3
J: TRBJ1-3
size: NA
DNA: TGTGCCATCAGAGGCACCGACTCTGGAAACACCATATATTTT
CDR3: CAIRGTDSGNTIYF

D: TRBD2
V: TRBV4-1
J: TRBJ2-2
size: NA
DNA: TGCGCCAGCAGCCACGCCACTAGCGGGATAAACACCGGGGAGCTGTTTTTT
CDR3: CASSHATSGINTGELFF

D: NA
V: TRBV21-1
J: TRBJ1-3
size: NA
DNA: TGTGCCAGCACCTTAACCGAGGGTTCCCCTGGAAACACCATATATTTT
CDR3: CASTLTEGSPGNTIYF

D: TRBD1
V: TRBV2
J: TRBJ1-5
size: NA
DNA: TGTGCCAGCGAAACCGACAGGGGGCGGTGGCAGCCCCAGCATTTT
CDR3: CASETDRGRWQPQHF

D: TRBD1
V: TRBV5-4
J: TRBJ1-2
size: few
DNA: TGTGCCAGCAGCCTCGACCGGACAGGGGGCAGCGATGGCTACACCTTC
CDR3: CASSLDRTGGSDGYTF

D: NA
V: TRBV2
J: TRBJ1-3
size: NA
DNA: TGTGCCAGCAGCTTGGACAGAAACACCATATATTTT
CDR3: CASSLDRNTIYF

D: NA
V: TRBV12-5
J: TRBJ2-3
size: NA
DNA: TGTGCTAGTGCCCTCAGCCGGATCACAGATACGCAGTATTTT
CDR3: CASALSRITDTQYF

D: NA
V: TRBV19
J: TRBJ1-5
size: NA
DNA: TGTGCCAGTAGTATATCGGGACTCCTATGGGGTCAGCCCCAGCATTTT
CDR3: CASSISGLLWGQPQHF

D: TRBD1
V: TRBV28
J: TRBJ2-6
size: NA
DNA: TGTGCCAGCAGTCGACAGGGTTCTGGGGCCAACGTCCTGACTTTC
CDR3: CASSRQGSGANVLTF

D: TRBD2
V: TRBV10-3
J: TRBJ2-1
size: few
DNA: TGTGCCATCAGTGCTACTAGCGGGAAGGGTGAGCAGTTCTTC
CDR3: CAISATSGKGEQFF

D: NA
V: TRBV7-3
J: TRBJ2-3
size: NA
DNA: TGTGCCAGCAGCCCCCGGGCTAGCCCAGATACGCAGTATTTT
CDR3: CASSPRASPDTQYF

D: NA
V: TRBV5-5
J: TRBJ1-5
size: NA
DNA: TGTGCCAGCAGCTCACTATATAGCAATCAGCCCCAGCATTTT
CDR3: CASSSLYSNQPQHF

D: NA
V: TRBV9
J: TRBJ2-2
size: NA
DNA: TGTGCCAGCAGCGTAGGAGGGCTGGCCGGGGAGCTGTTTTTT
CDR3: CASSVGGLAGELFF

D: TRBD1
V: TRBV30
J: TRBJ2-5
size: NA
DNA: TGTGCCTGGGCAAGACAGGGGGCGGGTCAACAAGAGACCCAGTACTTC
CDR3: CAWARQGAGQQETQYF

D: NA
V: TRBV27
J: TRBJ1-4
size: NA
DNA: TGTGCCAGCAGATCCGTTGGAGGATATGAAAAACTGTTTTTT
CDR3: CASRSVGGYEKLFF

D: NA
V: TRBV20-1
J: TRBJ2-1
size: NA
DNA: TGCAGTGCTGACAGGTTCAATGAGCAGTTCTTC
CDR3: CSADRFNEQFF

D: NA
V: TRBV7-9
J: TRBJ1-1
size: NA
DNA: TGTGCCAGCAGCTTAGAGGGGGGGCTTGATGAAGCTTTCTTT
CDR3: CASSLEGGLDEAFF

D: TRBD2
V: TRBV28
J: TRBJ2-2
size: NA
DNA: TGTGCCAGCAGTTTTGGGGCGGGAGGACCTACCGGGGAGCTGTTTTTT
CDR3: CASSFGAGGPTGELFF

D: NA
V: TRBV15
J: TRBJ1-4
size: NA
DNA: TGTGCCACCAGCAGGGGACCCGGGAGGAGGGTGGAAAAACTGTTTTTT
CDR3: CATSRGPGRRVEKLFF

D: NA
V: TRBV2
J: TRBJ2-6
size: NA
DNA: TGTGCCAGCCGACTGACCGTGGGAGGGGCCAACGTCCTGACTTTC
CDR3: CASRLTVGGANVLTF

D: NA
V: TRBV4-1
J: TRBJ2-1
size: NA
DNA: TGCGCCAGCAGCCAAGAGGTCTTCAATGAGCAGTTCTTC
CDR3: CASSQEVFNEQFF

D: TRBD1
V: TRBV7-2
J: TRBJ1-1
size: NA
DNA: TGTGCCAGCAGCTTAGTAAACAGGGGGCGTACTGAAGCTTTCTTT
CDR3: CASSLVNRGRTEAFF

D: NA
V: TRBV4-3
J: TRBJ2-2
size: NA
DNA: TGCGCCAGCAGCAAAGAAGGACAGAGGGGGACCGGGGAGCTGTTTTTT
CDR3: CASSKEGQRGTGELFF

D: NA
V: TRBV6-1
J: TRBJ1-1
size: NA
DNA: TGTGCCAGCAGTCAGGGCAGGGCGACTGAAGCTTTCTTT
CDR3: CASSQGRATEAFF

D: TRBD1
V: TRBV7-9
J: TRBJ1-1
size: NA
DNA: TGTGCCAGCAGCTCACAGGGGGCCACTGAAGCTTTCTTT
CDR3: CASSSQGATEAFF

D: NA
V: TRBV9
J: TRBJ2-1
size: once
DNA: TGTGCCAGCAGCGCCTCGGGACTGACAATTGAGCAGTTCTTC
CDR3: CASSASGLTIEQFF

D: NA
V: TRBV6-6
J: TRBJ2-2
size: NA
DNA: TGTGCCAGCACCCCCATTTCAGCGAACACCGGGGAGCTGTTTTTT
CDR3: CASTPISANTGELFF